Below, one T cell receptor beta chain is given with its context. Its antigen is still unknown. This sample was taken from a study of cytomegalovirus exposure and HLA in healthy donors. Findings and caveats of the study: Presence/absence results assume similar sequencing depth per donor, which may not hold. In an earlier analysis, most TCR beta V segments were productive about 87% or about 30% of the time. Reportedly, a later analysis found an Asian-associated ancestry cluster had fewer N-insertions than the approximately 700-donor mean.

The ends lost 4 bases at V and 7 bases at J; junction bases unmatched: 6. Germline CDR1 and CDR2: SGHRS and YFSETQ. The CDR3 contains 14 residues. The PCR made use of 60 Vbeta and 13 Jbeta primers. Sequenced by immunoSEQ multiplex PCR; TCRdb stores in-frame clones only, minus some. The sample lists 150,000 to 200,000 clones, about 70% occurring once. This chain uses TRBV5-1 with TRBJ1-2, with TRBD1 matching over 11 bases. The material sequenced was PBMCs. This TCR derives from a woman under 30 in good health and CMV-seropositive. The CDR3 protein is CASSGGQGAAGYTF. CDR3 sequence (DNA): TGCGCCAGCAGCGGAGGACAGGGGGCGGCTGGCTACACCTTC.